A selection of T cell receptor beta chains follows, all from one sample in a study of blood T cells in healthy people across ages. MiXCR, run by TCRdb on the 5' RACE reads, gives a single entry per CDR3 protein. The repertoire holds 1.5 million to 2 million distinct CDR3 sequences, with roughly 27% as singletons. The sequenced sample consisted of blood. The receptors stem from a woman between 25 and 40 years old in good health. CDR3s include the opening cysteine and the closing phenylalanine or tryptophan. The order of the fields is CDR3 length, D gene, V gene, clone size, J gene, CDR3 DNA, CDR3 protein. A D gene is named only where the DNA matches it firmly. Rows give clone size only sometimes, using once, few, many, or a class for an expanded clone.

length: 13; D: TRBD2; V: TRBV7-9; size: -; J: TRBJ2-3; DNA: TGTGCCGGACGAGCTAGCGGGGGGGATACGCAGTATTTT; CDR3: CAGRASGGDTQYF
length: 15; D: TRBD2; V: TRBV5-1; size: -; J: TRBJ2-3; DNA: TGCGCCAGCAGACTAGCGGGCCAGGGCACAGATACGCAGTATTTT; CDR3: CASRLAGQGTDTQYF
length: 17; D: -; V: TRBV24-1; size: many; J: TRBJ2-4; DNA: TGTGCCACCAGTGATGCCGAATCCGGGTTGGCCAAAAACATTCAGTACTTC; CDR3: CATSDAESGLAKNIQYF
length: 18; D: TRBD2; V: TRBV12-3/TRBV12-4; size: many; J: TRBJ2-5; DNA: TGTGCCAGCAGTTTAGATTTAGCGGGGGGCCAGTACCAAGAGACCCAGTACTTC; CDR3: CASSLDLAGGQYQETQYF
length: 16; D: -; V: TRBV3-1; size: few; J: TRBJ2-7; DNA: TGTGCCAGCAGCCAAGACTCAGACTGGTACTCCTACGAGCAGTACTTC; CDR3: CASSQDSDWYSYEQYF
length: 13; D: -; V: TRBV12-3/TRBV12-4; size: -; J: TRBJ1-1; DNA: TGTGCCAGCAGTTTCGGCGCGGACACTGAAGCTTTCTTT; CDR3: CASSFGADTEAFF
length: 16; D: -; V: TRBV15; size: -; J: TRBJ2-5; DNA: TGTGCCACCAGCAGAGAACCGCGAACCGGCCAAGAGACCCAGTACTTC; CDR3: CATSREPRTGQETQYF
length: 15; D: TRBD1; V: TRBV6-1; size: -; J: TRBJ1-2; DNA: TGTGCCAGCAGTGAAGCTGGACAGGGGTCCTATGGCTACACCTTC; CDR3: CASSEAGQGSYGYTF
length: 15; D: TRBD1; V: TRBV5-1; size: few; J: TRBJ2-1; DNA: TGCGCCAGCAGGCCCCCGGGACAGGGAGGGAATGAGCAGTTCTTC; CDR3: CASRPPGQGGNEQFF
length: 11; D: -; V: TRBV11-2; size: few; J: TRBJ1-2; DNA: TGCGCCAGCCGACCGTATTCGGGCTACACCTTC; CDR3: CASRPYSGYTF
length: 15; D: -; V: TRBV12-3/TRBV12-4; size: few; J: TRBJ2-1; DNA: TGTGCCAGCAGCGAACAGGGAGGTCCCCACAATGAGCAGTTCTTC; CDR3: CASSEQGGPHNEQFF
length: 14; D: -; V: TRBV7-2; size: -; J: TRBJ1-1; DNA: TGTGCCAGCAGCTCTTTCGGAAAACTTACTGAAGCTTTCTTT; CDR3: CASSSFGKLTEAFF
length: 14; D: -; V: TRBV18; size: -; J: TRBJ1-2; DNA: TGTGCCAGCAAACCAGGAGGGCGGCTCTATGGCTACACCTTC; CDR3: CASKPGGRLYGYTF
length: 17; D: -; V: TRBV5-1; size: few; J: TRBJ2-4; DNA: TGCGCTAGCAGCTTGGCCGGCGGACAAGTAGCCAAAAACATTCAGTACTTC; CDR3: CASSLAGGQVAKNIQYF